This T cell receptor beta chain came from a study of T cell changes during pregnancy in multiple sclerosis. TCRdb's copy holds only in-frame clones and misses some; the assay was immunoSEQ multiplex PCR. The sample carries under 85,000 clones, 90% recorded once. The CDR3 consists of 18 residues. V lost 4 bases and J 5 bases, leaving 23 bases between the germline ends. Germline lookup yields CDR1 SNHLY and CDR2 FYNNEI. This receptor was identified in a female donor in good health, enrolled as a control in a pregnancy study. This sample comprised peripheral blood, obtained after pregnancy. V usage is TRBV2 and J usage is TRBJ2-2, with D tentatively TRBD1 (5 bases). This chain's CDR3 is CASSGLGWGALGTGELFF. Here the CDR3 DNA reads TGTGCCAGCAGTGGGCTGGGGTGGGGCGCGTTGGGAACCGGGGAGCTGTTTTTT. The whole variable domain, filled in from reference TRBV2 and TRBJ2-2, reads EPEVTQTPSHQVTQMGQEVILRCVPISNHLYFYWYRQILGQKVEFLVSFYNNEISEKSEIFDDQFSVERPDGSNFTLKIRSTKLEDSAMYFCASSGLGWGALGTGELFFGEGSRLTVL.